The T cell receptor (beta chain) described here comes from a study of T cells in localized non-small cell lung cancer. The germline V gene has CDR1 SGHRS and CDR2 YFSETQ. The CDR3 contains 15 residues. Trimming removed 0 bases at V and 4 bases at J, with 13 bases between. Findings and limits, study-wide: Because researchers sequenced only one region of the tumor, heterogeneity is still possible.

Only a few counts were recorded for this clone. What it binds is not known. Sequencing used immunoSEQ multiplex PCR; TCRdb keeps in-frame clones, though not all of them. Counted here are about 3,200 clones, around 26% occurring once; the ten biggest clones make up roughly 9.6%. This TCR was sampled from a man aged 40-75 years with stage I lung adenocarcinoma. The gene calls are TRBV5-1 and TRBJ2-5; D might be TRBD2 (5 bases). Sequences were derived from lung tumor tissue, sampled before any cancer treatment. Here the CDR3 DNA reads TGCGCCAGCAGCTTGGGAGGGTCTGGGGTAGAGACCCAGTACTTC. Amino acid sequence: CASSLGGSGVETQYF.